The source of this T cell receptor beta chain is a study of cytomegalovirus exposure and HLA in healthy donors. The primer mix had 60 Vbeta and 13 Jbeta primers. The method was immunoSEQ multiplex PCR; TCRdb's version includes in-frame clones alone and lacks a portion of them. The data contain about 140,000 clones, approximately 70% of them singletons. Trimming took 0 bases from V and 7 from J, leaving 11 bases between them. The CDR3 loop spans 14 amino acids. CDR1 and CDR2 (germline): SGHRS, YFSETQ. Specimen: PBMCs. This chain links TRBV5-1 with TRBJ2-1; D not resolved. The source is a woman aged 30 to 39 in good health and CMV-seronegative. CDR3 sequence reads: CASSLARRENEQFF. CDR3 sequence (DNA): TGCGCCAGCAGCTTGGCCCGTCGCGAGAATGAGCAGTTCTTC. The full variable domain, with the rest looked up from reference TRBV5-1 and TRBJ2-1, is KAGVTQTPRYLIKTRGQQVTLSCSPISGHRSVSWYQQTPGQGLQFLFEYFSETQRNKGNFPGRFSGRQFSNSRSEMNVSTLELGDSALYLCASSLARRENEQFFGPGTRLTVL.